This is a list of T cell receptor beta chains from one sample in a study of shared clonotypes between healthy human individuals. The repertoire was sequenced with immunoSEQ multiplex PCR; TCRdb's copy has only in-frame clones and lacks some. The data show a few hundred thousand clones, with 74% seen just once and under 13% held by the top ten. The sequencing input was memory CD4+ T cells sorted from blood. The receptors here all came from a man aged 25 to 40 in good health. Both conserved end residues are part of each CDR3. The D gene is left open where the match is weak. Expanded clones are given a class, and other clones once, few, many or no size at all.

>NA|TRBV18|TRBJ2-7|NA
CASSPAAGGIPYEQYF
TGTGCCAGCTCACCAGCAGCCGGAGGAATACCCTACGAGCAGTACTTC
>NA|TRBV5-1|TRBJ1-1|NA
CASSLEMGVTEAFF
TGCGCCAGCAGCTTGGAAATGGGAGTGACTGAAGCTTTCTTT
>TRBD2|TRBV6-5|TRBJ2-7|NA
CASKLAGSYEQYF
TGTGCCAGCAAACTAGCGGGATCCTACGAGCAGTACTTC
>TRBD1|TRBV5-1|TRBJ1-4|NA
CASSLGTGDEKLFF
TGCGCCAGCAGCTTGGGGACAGGGGATGAAAAACTGTTTTTT
>NA|TRBV28|TRBJ1-2|NA
CASSRQNYGYTF
TGTGCCAGCAGCCGACAGAACTATGGCTACACCTTC
>TRBD1|TRBV15|TRBJ1-4|few
CATSSSGQGREKLFF
TGTGCCACCAGCAGCTCGGGACAGGGTAGAGAAAAACTGTTTTTT
>NA|TRBV20-1|TRBJ2-7|few
CSATRGMEQYF
TGCAGTGCCACCCGAGGTATGGAGCAGTACTTC
>TRBD1|TRBV19|TRBJ1-2|NA
CASSLQDRMGGYTF
TGTGCCAGTAGTCTCCAGGACAGGATGGGCGGCTACACCTTC
>NA|TRBV29-1|TRBJ2-7|many
CSVEVPGRFSYEQYF
TGCAGCGTTGAAGTCCCGGGACGGTTCTCCTACGAGCAGTACTTC
>TRBD2|TRBV2|TRBJ2-1|NA
CASSEARGIQEQFF
TGTGCCAGCAGTGAAGCGCGGGGGATTCAAGAGCAGTTCTTC
>NA|TRBV7-9|TRBJ2-5|NA
CASSLRTLGETQYF
TGTGCCAGCAGTCTAAGGACACTAGGAGAGACCCAGTACTTC
>TRBD2|TRBV29-1|TRBJ2-1|NA
CSVWTSGIANNEQFF
TGCAGCGTTTGGACTAGCGGGATAGCGAACAATGAGCAGTTCTTC
>NA|TRBV27|TRBJ2-7|NA
CASSLNRESYEQYF
TGTGCCAGCAGCCTAAACAGGGAAAGCTACGAGCAGTACTTC
>NA|TRBV27|TRBJ1-5|NA
CASSKFRTGNQPQHF
TGTGCCAGCAGCAAGTTCCGGACAGGCAATCAGCCCCAGCATTTT
>NA|TRBV19|TRBJ2-5|NA
CASSSSGLETQYF
TGTGCCAGTAGTAGTTCAGGGTTAGAGACCCAGTACTTC
>NA|TRBV10-3|TRBJ2-3|NA
CAIGTGGAVADTQYF
TGTGCCATTGGTACCGGGGGCGCAGTGGCAGATACGCAGTATTTT
>TRBD1|TRBV11-2|TRBJ2-7|many
CASRRNRGVEQYF
TGTGCCAGCAGACGTAACAGGGGAGTCGAGCAGTACTTC